These T cell receptor beta chains were read from a single sample in a study of T cells in Graves' hyperthyroidism and ophthalmopathy. TCRdb reprocessed the multiplex PCR reads via MiXCR and lists one record per CDR3 protein. This table has under 350,000 distinct CDR3 sequences, 21% appearing once. The sample consisted of blood. Receptors were obtained from a woman in her fifties or sixties with Graves' hyperthyroidism. Each CDR3 is given with its conserved first and last residue. Fields, in order: V gene, J gene, D gene, clone size, CDR3 DNA, CDR3 protein. A D gene is named only where the DNA matches it firmly. Clone size is not always given. Where it is, it says once, few, many or a class for expanded clones.

TRBV28	TRBJ1-3	.	many	TGTGCCAGCAGTTTGGGGGGTGGAAACACCATATATTTT	CASSLGGGNTIYF
TRBV5-1	TRBJ2-7	TRBD1	.	TGCGCCAGCAGCTTGGGGGGGACAGGGTTTGCGTACGAGCAGTACTTC	CASSLGGTGFAYEQYF
TRBV20-1	TRBJ2-6	.	few	TGCAGTGCTAAGGTGGAGTTTAGCTCTGGGGCCAACGTCCTGACTTTC	CSAKVEFSSGANVLTF
TRBV28	TRBJ2-7	.	many	TGTGCCAGCAGTTTGACTCCGAGCTCCTACGAGCAGTACTTC	CASSLTPSSYEQYF
TRBV7-9	TRBJ1-2	TRBD1	.	TGTGCCAGCAGCCCAGGGGGCCCTGGTGGCTACACCTTC	CASSPGGPGGYTF
TRBV13	TRBJ2-7	TRBD1	many	TGTGCCAGCAGCCCGACAGGGGCCGAGCAGTACTTC	CASSPTGAEQYF
TRBV6-2/TRBV6-3	TRBJ2-4	.	few	TGTGCCAGCACTCCCCACGAGAATTACATTCAGTACTTC	CASTPHENYIQYF
TRBV6-1	TRBJ2-1	.	few	TGTGCCTTGTGGGGGGCCAATGAGCAGTTCTTC	CALWGANEQFF
TRBV12-3/TRBV12-4	TRBJ1-5	.	.	TGTGCCAGCAGACTATGGGACGGGAGTCTGCATCAGCCCCAGCATTTT	CASRLWDGSLHQPQHF
TRBV18	TRBJ2-3	.	many	TGTGCCAGCTCGTCGTACGCGGCCTTTAGCACAGATACGCAGTATTTT	CASSSYAAFSTDTQYF
TRBV2	TRBJ2-3	.	many	TGTGCCAGTCTCCGGTTCGGCACAGATACGCAGTATTTT	CASLRFGTDTQYF
TRBV5-5	TRBJ2-1	.	many	TGTGCCAGCAGCTTGCTAGGGAGCGACAATGAGCAGTTCTTC	CASSLLGSDNEQFF
TRBV20-1	TRBJ2-1	TRBD2	few	TGCAGTGCTAGAGGGGGGGAGGGTTCCTACAATGAGCAGTTCTTC	CSARGGEGSYNEQFF
TRBV18	TRBJ2-2	.	.	TGTGCCAGCTCACCACCCGGGACCTGGGGTACCGGGGAGCTGTTTTTT	CASSPPGTWGTGELFF
TRBV6-1	TRBJ2-1	TRBD2	.	TGTGCCAGCAGCGAAGCGGGAGGGCAACACAATGAGCAGTTCTTC	CASSEAGGQHNEQFF
TRBV30	TRBJ1-1	.	.	TGTGCCTGGAGTGTAATCAAGAACACTGAAGCTTTCTTT	CAWSVIKNTEAFF
TRBV6-1	TRBJ1-5	.	many	TGTGCCAGCAGTGAAGCCCCTAATCAGCCCCAGCATTTT	CASSEAPNQPQHF
TRBV28	TRBJ1-2	TRBD1	.	TGTGCCAGCAGTCCGGGACAGGGGGCAGGCTACACCTTC	CASSPGQGAGYTF
TRBV4-1	TRBJ2-1	TRBD2	.	TGCGCCAGCAGCCGAAGTTTGACTAGCGGGGGGAGGAATGAGCAGTTCTTC	CASSRSLTSGGRNEQFF
TRBV10-3	TRBJ2-5	.	many	TGTGCCATCAGTACCGGGCCTCCTTCGGAGACCCAGTACTTC	CAISTGPPSETQYF
TRBV11-2	TRBJ2-3	.	many	TGTGCCAGCAGCTCCGTTAGTTCTGCTACGCAGTATTTT	CASSSVSSATQYF
TRBV20-1	TRBJ2-2	TRBD2	.	TGCAGTGCTCCCCGGGACTACAACACCGGGGAGCTGTTTTTT	CSAPRDYNTGELFF
TRBV4-2	TRBJ2-5	TRBD2	.	TGTGCCAGCAGCCCCGAGGAGACTAGCGGGGGGGCGGAGACCCAGTACTTC	CASSPEETSGGAETQYF
TRBV10-3	TRBJ2-7	.	.	TGTGCCATCAGTGAGTTAGGGGCTGACGAGCAGTACTTC	CAISELGADEQYF
TRBV5-6	TRBJ1-2	.	.	TGTGCCAGCAGCCCCCGGGAAGGGCGACTCTATGGCTACACCTTC	CASSPREGRLYGYTF
TRBV20-1	TRBJ2-1	TRBD2	few	TGCAGTGCTACCCCCCTAGCGGGAGGAGGGAATGAGCAGTTCTTC	CSATPLAGGGNEQFF
TRBV29-1	TRBJ2-3	TRBD2	few	TGCAGCTCTAGGACTAGCAGCACAGATACGCAGTATTTT	CSSRTSSTDTQYF
TRBV5-1	TRBJ2-7	TRBD1	.	TGCGCCAGCAGCTGGAACCCGACAGGGGCGCAATACGAGCAGTACTTC	CASSWNPTGAQYEQYF
TRBV19	TRBJ1-5	TRBD1	few	TGTGCCAGTAGTACCCGGACAGGGGGCGGTCAGCCCCAGCATTTT	CASSTRTGGGQPQHF
TRBV29-1	TRBJ2-4	.	.	TGCAGCGTTGATCCTGGGTCGGACATTCAGTACTTC	CSVDPGSDIQYF
TRBV5-6	TRBJ2-7	.	.	TGTGCCAGCAGCTTGGATGAACCGCAGCCTCAATCCTACGAGCAGTACTTC	CASSLDEPQPQSYEQYF
TRBV19	TRBJ1-5	TRBD1	.	TGTGCCAGTAGTATGGGACAGGGAAGGAATCAGCCCCAGCATTTT	CASSMGQGRNQPQHF
TRBV7-8	TRBJ1-2	TRBD1	many	TGTGCCAGCAGCACGGGACAGGGGGCGGTGAACTATGGCTACACCTTC	CASSTGQGAVNYGYTF
TRBV29-1	TRBJ2-2	TRBD1	few	TGCAGCGTTTTGACAGGGGAGGACACCGGGGAGCTGTTTTTT	CSVLTGEDTGELFF
TRBV5-1	TRBJ2-6	.	.	TGCGCCAGCAGCTTGGACAGTCTAGGACCGACCTCTGGGGCCAACGTCCTGACTTTC	CASSLDSLGPTSGANVLTF
TRBV19	TRBJ2-7	TRBD1	.	TGTGCCAGTAGTATAAGGGACAGGGGACGTCTGCGCGAGCAGTACTTC	CASSIRDRGRLREQYF
TRBV6-1	TRBJ2-3	TRBD2	many	TGTGCCAGCAGTGTACTAGCGGGAGGGACCCCTAGCACAGATACGCAGTATTTT	CASSVLAGGTPSTDTQYF
TRBV27	TRBJ2-5	.	many	TGTGCCAGCAGTTTTCTGTACCAAGAGACCCAGTACTTC	CASSFLYQETQYF
TRBV20-1	TRBJ1-6	.	.	TGCAGTGCTAGAGAGGGGAGTAGGGGAGGCTCACCCCTCCACTTT	CSAREGSRGGSPLHF
TRBV24-1	TRBJ1-2	TRBD1	.	TGTGCCACCAGTGAACCTGGGACAGGGGGAGGCTACACCTTC	CATSEPGTGGGYTF
TRBV5-1	TRBJ1-6	.	.	TGCGCCAGCAGCTTCGGCAGGAGCTCCTATAATTCACCCCTCCACTTT	CASSFGRSSYNSPLHF
TRBV20-1	TRBJ2-7	.	.	TGCAGTGCCCTGGGACTTGTCGACCCACACTACGAGCAGTACTTC	CSALGLVDPHYEQYF
TRBV27	TRBJ2-5	TRBD2	few	TGTGCCAGCCCCTCTATTGGGAGGGTGAAAGTCAACCCTCAAGAGACCCAGTACTTC	CASPSIGRVKVNPQETQYF
TRBV27	TRBJ1-1	TRBD1	many	TGTGCCAGCACCACCCGTCAGGGGGTGAACACTGAAGCTTTCTTT	CASTTRQGVNTEAFF
TRBV20-1	TRBJ1-6	TRBD1	many	TGCAGTGCTACCGGACAGGGGATAAACCCCTATAATTCACCCCTCCACTTT	CSATGQGINPYNSPLHF
TRBV7-9	TRBJ2-7	.	many	TGTGCCAGCAGCGTTAAGGGACCCTACGAGCAGTACTTC	CASSVKGPYEQYF
TRBV12-3/TRBV12-4	TRBJ1-1	.	many	TGTGCCAGCAGTTTATCGGGCCCCACTGAAGCTTTCTTT	CASSLSGPTEAFF
TRBV29-1	TRBJ2-7	TRBD1	few	TGCAGCGTTGGACAGGGAACGGGCGAGCAGTACTTC	CSVGQGTGEQYF
TRBV7-2	TRBJ1-4	.	.	TGTGCCAGCAGCCAGAACCTGAGGGAAAAACTGTTTTTT	CASSQNLREKLFF
TRBV5-6	TRBJ1-2	.	many	TGTGCCAGCAGTCTCGAGGGGGTCCCCACGAGGGGCTACACCTTC	CASSLEGVPTRGYTF